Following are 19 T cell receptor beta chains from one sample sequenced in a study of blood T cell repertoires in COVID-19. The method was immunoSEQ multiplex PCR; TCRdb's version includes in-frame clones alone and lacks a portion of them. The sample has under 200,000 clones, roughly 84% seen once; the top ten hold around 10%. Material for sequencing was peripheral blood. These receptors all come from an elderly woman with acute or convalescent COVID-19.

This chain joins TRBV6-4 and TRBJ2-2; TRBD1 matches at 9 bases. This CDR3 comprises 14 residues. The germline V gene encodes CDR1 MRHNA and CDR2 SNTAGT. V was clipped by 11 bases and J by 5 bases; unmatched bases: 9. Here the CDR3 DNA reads TGTGCCTCCTCCCAGGACAGGGGTACCGGGGAGCTGTTTTTT. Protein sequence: CASSQDRGTGELFF.

CDR3 sequence reads: CASSPDRGPGSYTF. The DNA for the CDR3 is TGTGCCAGCAGCCCGGACAGGGGGCCGGGTAGCTACACCTTC. This chain joins TRBV3-1 (or the pseudogene TRBV3-2) and TRBJ1-2, with TRBD1 identical over 11 bases. Trimming at V came to 4 bases and at J to 9 bases, leaving 7 bases not matched to a gene. From germline, CDR1 is LGHDT and CDR2 YNNKEL (reference sequence). The CDR3 length is 14 residues.

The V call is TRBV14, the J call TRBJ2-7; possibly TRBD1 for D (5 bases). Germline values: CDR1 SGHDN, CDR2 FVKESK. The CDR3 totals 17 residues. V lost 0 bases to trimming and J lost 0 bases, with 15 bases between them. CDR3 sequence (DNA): TGTGCCAGCAGCCAAGATCGGAGAAGGGGCGACTCCTACGAGCAGTACTTC. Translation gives CASSQDRRRGDSYEQYF. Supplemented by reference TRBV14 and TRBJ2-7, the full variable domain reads EAGVTQFPSHSVIEKGQTVTLRCDPISGHDNLYWYRRVMGKEIKFLLHFVKESKQDESGMPNNRFLAERTGGTYSTLKVQPAELEDSGVYFCASSQDRRRGDSYEQYFGPGTRLTVT.

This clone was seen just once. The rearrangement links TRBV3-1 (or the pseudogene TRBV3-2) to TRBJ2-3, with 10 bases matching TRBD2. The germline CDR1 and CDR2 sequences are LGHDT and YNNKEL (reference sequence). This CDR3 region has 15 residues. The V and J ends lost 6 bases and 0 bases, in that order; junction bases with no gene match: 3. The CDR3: CASRLAGGSTDTQYF. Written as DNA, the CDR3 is TGTGCCAGCAGATTAGCGGGGGGCAGCACAGATACGCAGTATTTT.

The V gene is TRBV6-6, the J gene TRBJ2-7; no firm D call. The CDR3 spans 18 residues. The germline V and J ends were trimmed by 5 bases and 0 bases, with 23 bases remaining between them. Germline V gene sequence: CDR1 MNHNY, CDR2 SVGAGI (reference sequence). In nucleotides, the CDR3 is TGTGCCAGCAGTCCCACCCCTCCCCACGGGTTTAGCTCCTACGAGCAGTACTTC. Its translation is CASSPTPPHGFSSYEQYF.

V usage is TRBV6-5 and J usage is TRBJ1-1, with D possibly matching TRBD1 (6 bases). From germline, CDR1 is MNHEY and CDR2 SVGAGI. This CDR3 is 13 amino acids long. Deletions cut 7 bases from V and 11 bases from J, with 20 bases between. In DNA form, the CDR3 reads TGTGCCAGCAACGACTGGACAGACAGCAATGCTTTCTTT. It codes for CASNDWTDSNAFF.

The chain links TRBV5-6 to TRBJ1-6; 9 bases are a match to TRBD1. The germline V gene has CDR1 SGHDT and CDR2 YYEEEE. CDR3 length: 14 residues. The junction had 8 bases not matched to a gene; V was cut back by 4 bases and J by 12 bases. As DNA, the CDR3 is TGTGCCAGCAGCCCCTCCCCGGACAGGGGACCCCTCCACTTT. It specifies CASSPSPDRGPLHF.

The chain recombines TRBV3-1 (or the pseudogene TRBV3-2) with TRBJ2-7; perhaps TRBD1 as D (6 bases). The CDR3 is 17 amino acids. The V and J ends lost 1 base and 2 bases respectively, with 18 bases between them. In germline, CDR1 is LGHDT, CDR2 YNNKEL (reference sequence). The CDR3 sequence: CASSQGTTGRVPYEQYF. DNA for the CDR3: TGTGCCAGCAGCCAAGGTACAACAGGGAGAGTTCCCTACGAGCAGTACTTC.

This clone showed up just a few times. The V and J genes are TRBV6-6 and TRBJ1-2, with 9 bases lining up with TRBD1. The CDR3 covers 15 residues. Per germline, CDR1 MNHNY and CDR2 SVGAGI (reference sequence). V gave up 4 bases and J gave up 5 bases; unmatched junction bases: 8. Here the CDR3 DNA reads TGTGCCAGCAGTTCCCCCACAGGGGGCGCTTATGGCTACACCTTC. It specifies CASSSPTGGAYGYTF.

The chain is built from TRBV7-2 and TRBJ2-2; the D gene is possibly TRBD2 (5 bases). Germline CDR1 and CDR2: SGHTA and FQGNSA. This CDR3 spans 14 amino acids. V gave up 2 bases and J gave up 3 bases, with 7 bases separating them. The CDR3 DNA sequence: TGTGCCAGCAGCTTAAAGGGAGACACCGGGGAGCTGTTTTTT. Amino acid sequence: CASSLKGDTGELFF.

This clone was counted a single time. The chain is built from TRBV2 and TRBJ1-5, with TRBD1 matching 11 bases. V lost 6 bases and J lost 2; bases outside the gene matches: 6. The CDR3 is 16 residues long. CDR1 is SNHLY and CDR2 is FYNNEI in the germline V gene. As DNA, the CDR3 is TGTGCCAGCAGCAAGGACAGGGGGCGAGGCAATCAGCCCCAGCATTTT. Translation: CASSKDRGRGNQPQHF.

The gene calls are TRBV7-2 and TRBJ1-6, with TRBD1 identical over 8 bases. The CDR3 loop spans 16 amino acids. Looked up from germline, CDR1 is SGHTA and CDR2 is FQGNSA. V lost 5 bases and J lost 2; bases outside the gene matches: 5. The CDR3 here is CASSIRDRPYNSPLHF. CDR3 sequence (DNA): TGTGCCAGCAGCATAAGGGACAGGCCCTATAATTCACCCCTCCACTTT.

CDR3 coding DNA: TGTGCCAGCAGTTACTCTCCCAGGGGAACAGATACGCAGTATTTT. It encodes CASSYSPRGTDTQYF. This chain uses TRBV6-6 with TRBJ2-3; possibly TRBD1 for D (6 bases). In germline, CDR1 is MNHNY, CDR2 SVGAGI (reference sequence). V dropped 0 bases and J dropped 3 bases, with 10 bases sitting between them. This CDR3 has 15 amino acids.

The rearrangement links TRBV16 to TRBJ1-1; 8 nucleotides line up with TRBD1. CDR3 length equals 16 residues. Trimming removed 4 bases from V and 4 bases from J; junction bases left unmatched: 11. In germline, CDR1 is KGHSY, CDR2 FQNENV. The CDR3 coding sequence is TGTGCCAGCAGCCGGGGGACAGGACCCAGGGGCACTGAAGCTTTCTTT. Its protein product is CASSRGTGPRGTEAFF.

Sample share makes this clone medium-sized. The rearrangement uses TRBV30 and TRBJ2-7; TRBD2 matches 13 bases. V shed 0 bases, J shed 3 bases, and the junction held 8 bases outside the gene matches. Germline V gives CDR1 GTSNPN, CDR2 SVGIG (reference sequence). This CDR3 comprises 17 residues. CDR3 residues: CAWSVSGTSGIIYEQYF. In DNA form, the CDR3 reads TGTGCCTGGAGTGTGTCGGGGACTAGCGGGATTATCTACGAGCAGTACTTC.

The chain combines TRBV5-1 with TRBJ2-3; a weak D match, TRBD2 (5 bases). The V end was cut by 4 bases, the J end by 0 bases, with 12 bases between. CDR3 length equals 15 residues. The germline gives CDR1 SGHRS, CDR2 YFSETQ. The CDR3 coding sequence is TGCGCCAGCAGCCTGAACGGGGTGAGCACAGATACGCAGTATTTT. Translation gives CASSLNGVSTDTQYF.

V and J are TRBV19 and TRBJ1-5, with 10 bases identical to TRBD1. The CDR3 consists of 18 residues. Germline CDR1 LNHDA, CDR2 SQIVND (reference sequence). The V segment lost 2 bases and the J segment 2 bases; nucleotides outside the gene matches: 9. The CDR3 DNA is TGTGCCAGTAGTATACGGGACAGGGGAATTTACGGCAATCAGCCCCAGCATTTT. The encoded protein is CASSIRDRGIYGNQPQHF. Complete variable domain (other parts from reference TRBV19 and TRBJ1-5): DGGITQSPKYLFRKEGQNVTLSCEQNLNHDAMYWYRQDPGQGLRLIYYSQIVNDFQKGDIAEGYSVSREKKESFPLTVTSAQKNPTAFYLCASSIRDRGIYGNQPQHFGDGTRLSIL.

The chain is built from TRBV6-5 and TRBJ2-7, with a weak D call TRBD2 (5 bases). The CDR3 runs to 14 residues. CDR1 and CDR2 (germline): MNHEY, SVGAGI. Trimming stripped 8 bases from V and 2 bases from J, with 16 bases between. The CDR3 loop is CASRPSWTTYEQYF. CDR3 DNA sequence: TGTGCCAGCCGACCTAGCTGGACGACCTACGAGCAGTACTTC.

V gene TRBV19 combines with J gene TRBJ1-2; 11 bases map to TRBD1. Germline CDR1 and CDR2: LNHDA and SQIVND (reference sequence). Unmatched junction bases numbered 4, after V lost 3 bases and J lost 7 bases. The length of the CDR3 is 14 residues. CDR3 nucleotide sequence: TGTGCCAGTAGTATTGCCGGGACAGGGGGTGGCTACACCTTC. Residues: CASSIAGTGGGYTF.